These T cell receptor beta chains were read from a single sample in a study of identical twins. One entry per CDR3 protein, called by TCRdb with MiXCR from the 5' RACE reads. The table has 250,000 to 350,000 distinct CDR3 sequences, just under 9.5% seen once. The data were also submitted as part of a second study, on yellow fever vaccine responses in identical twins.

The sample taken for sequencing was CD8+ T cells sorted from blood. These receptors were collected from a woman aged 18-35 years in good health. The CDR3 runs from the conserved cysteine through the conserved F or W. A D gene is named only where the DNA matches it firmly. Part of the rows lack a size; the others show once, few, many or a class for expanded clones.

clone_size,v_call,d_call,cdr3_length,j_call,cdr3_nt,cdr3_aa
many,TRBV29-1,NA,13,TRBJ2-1,TGCAGCGTTGAAGTCGGTTCCTACAATGAGCAGTTCTTC,CSVEVGSYNEQFF
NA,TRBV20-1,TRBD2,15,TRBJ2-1,TGCAGTGCTAGAGATAGTGGCGTAGCGGGAGCTGAGCAGTTCTTC,CSARDSGVAGAEQFF
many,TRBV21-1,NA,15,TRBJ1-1,TGTGCCAGCCCTCGACCTCCGGGTTGGTACACTGAAGCTTTCTTT,CASPRPPGWYTEAFF
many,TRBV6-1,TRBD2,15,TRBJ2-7,TGTGCCAGCAGTACGGGACTAGCTCCACACTACGAGCAGTACTTC,CASSTGLAPHYEQYF
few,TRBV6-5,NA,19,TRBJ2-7,TGTGCCAGCAGTTACACCCACAATCCGGACTATCCAGACCCCTACGAGCAGTACTTC,CASSYTHNPDYPDPYEQYF
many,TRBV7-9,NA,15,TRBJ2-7,TGTGCCAGCAGCTTAGAGGTTAGCCCAACCTACGAGCAGTACTTC,CASSLEVSPTYEQYF
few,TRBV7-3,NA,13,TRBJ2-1,TGTGCCAGCAGCTTAACACAGGTCTATGAGCAGTTCTTC,CASSLTQVYEQFF
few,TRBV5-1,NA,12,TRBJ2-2,TGCGCCAGCAGCTACACCACCGGGGAGCTGTTTTTT,CASSYTTGELFF
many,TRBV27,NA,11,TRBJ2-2,TGTGCCAGCAGCGACTGGGGGGTACTGTTTTTT,CASSDWGVLFF
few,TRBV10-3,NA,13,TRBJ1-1,TGTGCCACTGGGACGTCGATGAACACTGAAGCTTTCTTT,CATGTSMNTEAFF
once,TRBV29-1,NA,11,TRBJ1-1,TGCAGCGTTGTTAGGGGCACTGAAGCTTTCTTT,CSVVRGTEAFF
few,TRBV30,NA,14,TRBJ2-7,TGTGCCTTCATTTGGGCACAGGGTCCAAGGGAGCAGTACTTC,CAFIWAQGPREQYF
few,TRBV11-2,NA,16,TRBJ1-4,TGTGCCAGCAGCTTAGATGGGGGCTTTATTGATGAAAAACTGTTTTTT,CASSLDGGFIDEKLFF
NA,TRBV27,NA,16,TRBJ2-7,TGTGCCAGCAGTTCGATAACCGGACAGCTACGCTACGAGCAGTACTTC,CASSSITGQLRYEQYF
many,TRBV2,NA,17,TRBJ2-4,TGTGCCAGCAGTGGGTTTGAGGGCCTAGGAGCCAAAAACATTCAGTACTTC,CASSGFEGLGAKNIQYF
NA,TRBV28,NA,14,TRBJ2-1,TGTGCCAGCAGACTATCAGGGAGATACAATGAGCAGTTCTTC,CASRLSGRYNEQFF
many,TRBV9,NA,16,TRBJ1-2,TGTGCCAGCAGCGTAGATGCGCAGGCCTTAAGGGGGTCCTACACCTTC,CASSVDAQALRGSYTF
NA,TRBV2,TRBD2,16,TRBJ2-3,TGTGCCAGCGGGGAGATAGCGGGTGAGGTGGCAGATACGCAGTATTTT,CASGEIAGEVADTQYF
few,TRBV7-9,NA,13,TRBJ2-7,TGTGCCAGCAGCTTGGACCCCCGCTACGAGCAGTACTTC,CASSLDPRYEQYF
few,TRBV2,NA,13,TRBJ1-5,TGTGCCAGTTCCCCCTGGGTCGATCAGCCCCAGCATTTT,CASSPWVDQPQHF
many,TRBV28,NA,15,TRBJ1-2,TGTGCCAGCAGCGCAGCGGCAGGGTACTTGGGGGGCTACACCTTC,CASSAAAGYLGGYTF
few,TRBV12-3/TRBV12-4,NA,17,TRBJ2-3,TGTGCCAGCAGTTTATCCTCCACAGGGAGGAGCACAGATACGCAGTATTTT,CASSLSSTGRSTDTQYF
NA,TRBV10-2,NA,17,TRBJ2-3,TGCGCCAGCAGTTTTCAATCCGGGACATCTAGCACAGATACGCAGTATTTT,CASSFQSGTSSTDTQYF
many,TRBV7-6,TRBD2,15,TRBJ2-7,TGTGCCAGCAGCTTAGGAGGACTAGCGGGATACGAGCAGTACTTC,CASSLGGLAGYEQYF
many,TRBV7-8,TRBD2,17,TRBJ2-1,TGTGCCAGCAGCTTAGTCGGCGGGAGGAGCTCCTACAATGAGCAGTTCTTC,CASSLVGGRSSYNEQFF
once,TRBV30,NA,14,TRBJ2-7,TGTGCCTGGAGTGTAACAGTGCCGACCTACGAGCAGTACTTC,CAWSVTVPTYEQYF
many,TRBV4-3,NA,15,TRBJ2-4,TGCGCCAGCAGCCAAGATCGGGGACACCTAAACATTCAGTACTTC,CASSQDRGHLNIQYF
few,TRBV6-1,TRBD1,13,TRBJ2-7,TGTGCCAGCAGGAGGACAGGGGGCGACGAGCAGTACTTC,CASRRTGGDEQYF
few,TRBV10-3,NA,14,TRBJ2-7,TGTGCCATCAGTGAGTCGCTGGCTCCGACCGAGCAGTACTTC,CAISESLAPTEQYF
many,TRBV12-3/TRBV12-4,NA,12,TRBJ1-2,TGTGCCAGCAGTTTTCCCCGTGGTGGCTACACCTTC,CASSFPRGGYTF
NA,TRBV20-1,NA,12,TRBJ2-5,TGCAGTGCTAGGACGATGCAAGAGACCCAGTACTTC,CSARTMQETQYF
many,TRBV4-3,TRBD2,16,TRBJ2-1,TGCGCCAGCAGCCAAGTGACTAGCGGGAGTTTGTATGAGCAGTTCTTC,CASSQVTSGSLYEQFF
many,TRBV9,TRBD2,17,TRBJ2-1,TGTGCCAGCAGCGTAGGGCTAGCGGGAGGGGAGGGCAATGAGCAGTTCTTC,CASSVGLAGGEGNEQFF
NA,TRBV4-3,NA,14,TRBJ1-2,TGCGCCAGCAGCCAAGATCGGGCAGGGTATGGCTACACCTTC,CASSQDRAGYGYTF
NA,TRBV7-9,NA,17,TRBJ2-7,TGTGCCAGCAGCCGCTCACCGGGGGGGACAGGGTTTAACGAGCAGTACTTC,CASSRSPGGTGFNEQYF